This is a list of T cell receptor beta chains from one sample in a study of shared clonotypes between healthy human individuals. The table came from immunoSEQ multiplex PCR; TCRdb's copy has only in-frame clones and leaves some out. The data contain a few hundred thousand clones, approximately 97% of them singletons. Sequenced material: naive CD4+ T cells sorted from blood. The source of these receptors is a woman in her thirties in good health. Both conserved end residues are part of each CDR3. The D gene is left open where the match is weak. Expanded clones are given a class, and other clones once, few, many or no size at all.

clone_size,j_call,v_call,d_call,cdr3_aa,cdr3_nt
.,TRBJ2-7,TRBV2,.,CASSVKVEQYF,TGTGCCAGCAGTGTAAAGGTCGAGCAGTACTTC
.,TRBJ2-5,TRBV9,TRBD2,CASSVGGGRDETQYF,TGTGCCAGCAGCGTAGGGGGCGGGAGGGATGAGACCCAGTACTTC
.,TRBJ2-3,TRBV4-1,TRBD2,CASSQSRTRPSTDTQYF,TGCGCCAGCAGCCAATCTCGGACTAGGCCTAGCACAGATACGCAGTATTTT
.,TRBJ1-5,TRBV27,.,CASSLSNRVGQPQHF,TGTGCCAGCAGTTTATCGAACAGGGTGGGACAGCCCCAGCATTTT
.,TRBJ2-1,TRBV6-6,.,CASSYREINEQFF,TGTGCCAGCAGTTACAGAGAGATTAATGAGCAGTTCTTC
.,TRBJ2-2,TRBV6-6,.,CASRPDRKATGELFF,TGTGCCAGCAGACCCGACAGAAAAGCTACCGGGGAGCTGTTTTTT
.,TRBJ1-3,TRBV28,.,CASSPDPGLSGNTIYF,TGTGCCAGCAGTCCCGACCCAGGACTCTCTGGAAACACCATATATTTT
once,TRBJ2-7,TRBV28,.,CASSSPSGRYPYEQYF,TGTGCCAGCAGTTCCCCGTCCGGGCGGTACCCCTACGAGCAGTACTTC
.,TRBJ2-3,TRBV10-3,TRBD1,CAIRGTDTDTQYF,TGTGCCATCAGGGGGACAGACACAGATACGCAGTATTTT
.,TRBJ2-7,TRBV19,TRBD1,CASSRTGGLDEQYF,TGTGCCAGTAGTAGGACAGGGGGACTCGACGAGCAGTACTTC
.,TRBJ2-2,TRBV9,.,CASSVGTETGELFF,TGTGCCAGCAGCGTCGGGACCGAGACCGGGGAGCTGTTTTTT
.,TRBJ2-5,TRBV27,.,CASSRAIFQAETQYF,TGTGCCAGCAGTCGTGCGATCTTTCAGGCGGAGACCCAGTACTTC
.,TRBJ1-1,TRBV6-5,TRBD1,CASSDRGTNTEAFF,TGTGCCAGCAGTGACAGGGGGACGAACACTGAAGCTTTCTTT
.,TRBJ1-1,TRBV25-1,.,CASSDPGMNTEAFF,TGTGCCAGCAGTGATCCAGGGATGAACACTGAAGCTTTCTTT
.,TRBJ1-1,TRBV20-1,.,CRGGTATEAFF,TGCAGAGGCGGGACGGCCACTGAAGCTTTCTTT
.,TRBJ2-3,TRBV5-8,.,CASSLASGGSDTQYF,TGTGCCAGCAGCTTGGCCTCCGGGGGCTCAGATACGCAGTATTTT
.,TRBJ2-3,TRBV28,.,CASSPHLSTDTQYF,TGTGCCAGCAGTCCACATCTCAGCACAGATACGCAGTATTTT
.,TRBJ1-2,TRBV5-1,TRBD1,CASKKDRGNYGYTF,TGCGCCAGCAAAAAGGACAGGGGTAACTATGGCTACACCTTC
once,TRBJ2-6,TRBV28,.,CASRDSSGANVLTF,TGTGCCAGCAGAGACAGCTCCGGGGCCAACGTCCTGACTTTC
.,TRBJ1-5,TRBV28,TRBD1,CASTKTGTGVTQPQHF,TGTGCCAGCACCAAAACCGGGACAGGGGTTACTCAGCCCCAGCATTTT
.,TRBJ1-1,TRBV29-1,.,CSVEDREGVVTEAFF,TGCAGCGTTGAAGATAGGGAAGGGGTTGTCACTGAAGCTTTCTTT
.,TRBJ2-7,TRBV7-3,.,CASSWTVNSYEQYF,TGTGCCAGCAGCTGGACAGTTAACTCCTACGAGCAGTACTTC
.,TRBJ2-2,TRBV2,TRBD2,CASSLAGPNTGELFF,TGTGCCAGCAGTCTAGCGGGCCCGAACACCGGGGAGCTGTTTTTT
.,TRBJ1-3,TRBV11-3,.,CASSLLLRGPGNTIYF,TGTGCCAGCAGCTTACTATTAAGAGGCCCTGGAAACACCATATATTTT
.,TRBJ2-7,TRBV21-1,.,CASSPERGGQASYEQYF,TGTGCCAGCAGTCCCGAACGGGGGGGACAGGCGTCCTACGAGCAGTACTTC
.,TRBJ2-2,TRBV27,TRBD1,CASSDRGRAGELFF,TGTGCCAGCAGTGACAGGGGTCGGGCCGGGGAGCTGTTTTTT
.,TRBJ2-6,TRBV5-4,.,CASSLGGASGANVLTF,TGTGCCAGCAGCTTGGGGGGGGCCTCTGGGGCCAACGTCCTGACTTTC
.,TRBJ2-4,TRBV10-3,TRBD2,CAISELASGGKNIQYF,TGTGCCATCAGTGAACTAGCGTCGGGGGGCAAAAACATTCAGTACTTC
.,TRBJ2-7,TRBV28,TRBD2,CASGTSGTIYEQYF,TGTGCCAGCGGAACTAGCGGGACTATATACGAGCAGTACTTC
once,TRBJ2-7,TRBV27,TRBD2,CASSRTSEAYEQYF,TGTGCCAGCAGCCGGACTAGCGAGGCCTACGAGCAGTACTTC
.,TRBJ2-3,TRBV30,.,CAWTKGGRSTDTQYF,TGTGCCTGGACCAAAGGGGGACGGAGCACAGATACGCAGTATTTT
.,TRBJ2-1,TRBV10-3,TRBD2,CAIRAGAENEQFF,TGTGCCATCCGAGCGGGAGCGGAGAATGAGCAGTTCTTC
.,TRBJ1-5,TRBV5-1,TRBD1,CASSLGTGFDNQPQHF,TGCGCCAGCAGCTTGGGGACAGGGTTCGACAATCAGCCCCAGCATTTT
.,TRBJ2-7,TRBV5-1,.,CASSLVTGDYEQYF,TGCGCCAGCAGCTTAGTGACCGGAGACTACGAGCAGTACTTC
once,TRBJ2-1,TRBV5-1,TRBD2,CASNSGTSRHEQFF,TGCGCCAGCAACTCCGGGACTAGCCGCCATGAGCAGTTCTTC
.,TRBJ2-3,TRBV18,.,CASSPGVPGVSGTDTQYF,TGTGCCAGCTCACCTGGCGTTCCGGGAGTTTCTGGCACAGATACGCAGTATTTT
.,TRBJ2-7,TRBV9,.,CASSRLDKGEQYF,TGTGCCAGCAGCAGACTAGATAAGGGCGAGCAGTACTTC
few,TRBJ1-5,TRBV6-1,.,CASSLLNQPQHF,TGTGCCAGCAGTCTACTTAATCAGCCCCAGCATTTT
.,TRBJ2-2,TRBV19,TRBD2,CASTLAGGYTGELFF,TGTGCCAGTACTCTAGCGGGAGGGTACACCGGGGAGCTGTTTTTT
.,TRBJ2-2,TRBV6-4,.,CARPAAPWRWAGELFF,TGTGCCAGACCGGCCGCTCCCTGGCGATGGGCCGGGGAGCTGTTTTTT
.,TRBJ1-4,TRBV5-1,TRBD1,CASRQGSNEKLFF,TGCGCCAGCCGACAGGGGTCTAATGAAAAACTGTTTTTT
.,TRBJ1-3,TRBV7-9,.,CASSLVGSGNTIYF,TGTGCCAGCAGCTTAGTAGGCTCTGGAAACACCATATATTTT
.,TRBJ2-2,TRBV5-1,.,CASSPPGAETGELFF,TGCGCCAGCAGCCCACCGGGGGCTGAGACCGGGGAGCTGTTTTTT
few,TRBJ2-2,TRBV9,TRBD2,CASSVEAGGTGELFF,TGTGCCAGCAGCGTAGAAGCGGGAGGCACCGGGGAGCTGTTTTTT
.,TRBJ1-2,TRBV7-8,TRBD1,CASSLVTGVGHGYTF,TGTGCCAGCAGCTTAGTCACAGGGGTGGGACATGGCTACACCTTC
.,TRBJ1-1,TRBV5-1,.,CASSLVRVGTEAFF,TGCGCCAGCAGCTTGGTTAGGGTCGGCACTGAAGCTTTCTTT
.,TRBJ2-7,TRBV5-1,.,CASSLRADLSYEQYF,TGCGCCAGCAGCTTACGGGCGGACCTATCCTACGAGCAGTACTTC
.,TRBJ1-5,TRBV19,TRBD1,CASSMDRVTGQPQHF,TGTGCCAGTAGTATGGACAGGGTTACTGGTCAGCCCCAGCATTTT
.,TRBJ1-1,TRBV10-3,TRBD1,CAISERNTGQRSEAFF,TGTGCCATCAGTGAGCGGAATACGGGACAGAGAAGTGAAGCTTTCTTT
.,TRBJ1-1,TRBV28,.,CASSFSPTGAEAFF,TGTGCCAGCAGTTTTAGCCCGACCGGGGCTGAAGCTTTCTTT
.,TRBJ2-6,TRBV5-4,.,CASSSDLSGANVLTF,TGTGCCAGCAGTTCGGACCTCTCTGGGGCCAACGTCCTGACTTTC
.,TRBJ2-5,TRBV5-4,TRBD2,CASSLSGGQETQYF,TGTGCCAGCAGCCTTAGCGGGGGACAAGAGACCCAGTACTTC
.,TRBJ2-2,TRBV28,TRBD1,CASSGTGVGVWELFF,TGTGCCAGCAGTGGGACAGGGGTTGGGGTGTGGGAGCTGTTTTTT
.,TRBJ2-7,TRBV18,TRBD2,CASSPGGALRAEQYF,TGTGCCAGCTCACCCGGGGGGGCGCTCCGGGCCGAGCAGTACTTC
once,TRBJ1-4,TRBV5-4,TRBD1,CASSQGQGAATNEKLFF,TGTGCCAGCAGCCAGGGACAGGGAGCTGCAACTAATGAAAAACTGTTTTTT
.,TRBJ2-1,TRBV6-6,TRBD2,CASRHGLAGDHEQFF,TGTGCCAGCAGGCACGGACTAGCGGGAGATCATGAGCAGTTCTTC
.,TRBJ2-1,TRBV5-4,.,CASSTTGTTSYFGYNEQFF,TGTGCCAGCAGCACAACCGGGACCACTTCATACTTTGGGTACAATGAGCAGTTCTTC